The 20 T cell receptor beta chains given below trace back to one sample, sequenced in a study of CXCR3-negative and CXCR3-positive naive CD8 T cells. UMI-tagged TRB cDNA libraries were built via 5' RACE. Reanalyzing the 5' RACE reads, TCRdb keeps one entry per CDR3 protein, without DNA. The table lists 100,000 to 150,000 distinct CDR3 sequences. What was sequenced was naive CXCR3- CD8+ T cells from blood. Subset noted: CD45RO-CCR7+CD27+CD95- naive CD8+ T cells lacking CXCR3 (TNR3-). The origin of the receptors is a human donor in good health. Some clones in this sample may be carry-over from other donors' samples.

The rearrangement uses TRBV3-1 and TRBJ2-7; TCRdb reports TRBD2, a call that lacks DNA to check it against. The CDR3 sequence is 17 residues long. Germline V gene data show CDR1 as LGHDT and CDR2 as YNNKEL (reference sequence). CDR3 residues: CASSVLGLAGGYYEQYF.

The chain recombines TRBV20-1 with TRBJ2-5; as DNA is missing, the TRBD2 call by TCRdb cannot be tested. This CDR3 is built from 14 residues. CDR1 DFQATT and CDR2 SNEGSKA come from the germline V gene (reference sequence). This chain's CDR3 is CSARALWDAETQYF.

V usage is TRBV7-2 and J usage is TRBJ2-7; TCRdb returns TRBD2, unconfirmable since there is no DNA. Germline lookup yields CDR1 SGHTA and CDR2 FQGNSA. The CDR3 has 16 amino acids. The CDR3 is CASSLAGGGQTYEQYF.

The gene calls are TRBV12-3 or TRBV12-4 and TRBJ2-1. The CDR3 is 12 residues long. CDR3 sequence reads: CASSGDFNEQFF.

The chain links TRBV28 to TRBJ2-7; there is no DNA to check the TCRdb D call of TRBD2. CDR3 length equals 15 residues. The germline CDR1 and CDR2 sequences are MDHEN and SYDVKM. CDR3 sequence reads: CASSPRLAGGYEQYF.

The CDR3 reads CASSLAGRFTDTQYF. The chain couples TRBV7-6 to TRBJ2-3. In germline, CDR1 is SGHVS, CDR2 FNYEAQ. This CDR3 is built from 15 residues.

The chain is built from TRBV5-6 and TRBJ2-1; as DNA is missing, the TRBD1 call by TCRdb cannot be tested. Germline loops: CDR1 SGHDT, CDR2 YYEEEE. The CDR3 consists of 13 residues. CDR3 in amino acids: CASSWGTGNEQFF.

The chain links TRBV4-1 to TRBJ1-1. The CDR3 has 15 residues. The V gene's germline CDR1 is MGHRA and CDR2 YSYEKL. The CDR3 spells CASSQDLVVNTEAFF.

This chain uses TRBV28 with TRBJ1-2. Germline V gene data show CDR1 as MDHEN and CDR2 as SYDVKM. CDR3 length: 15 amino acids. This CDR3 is CASSFPSDSFYGYTF.

The CDR3 sequence: CASNRQGSDNEQFF. V is TRBV7-9 and J is TRBJ2-1; TCRdb picks TRBD1, but there is no DNA to check that call. CDR3 length equals 14 residues. Germline-derived CDR1 and CDR2 are SEHNR and FQNEAQ (reference sequence).

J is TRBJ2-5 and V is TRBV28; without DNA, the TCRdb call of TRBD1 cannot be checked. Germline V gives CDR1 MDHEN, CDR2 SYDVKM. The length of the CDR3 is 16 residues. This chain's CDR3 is CASSWLRDSIQETQYF.

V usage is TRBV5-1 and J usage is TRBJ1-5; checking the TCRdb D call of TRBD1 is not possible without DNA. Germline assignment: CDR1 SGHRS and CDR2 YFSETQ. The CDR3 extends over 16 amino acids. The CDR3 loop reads CASSPGQAPGSQPQHF. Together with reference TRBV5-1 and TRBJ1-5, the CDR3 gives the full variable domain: KAGVTQTPRYLIKTRGQQVTLSCSPISGHRSVSWYQQTPGQGLQFLFEYFSETQRNKGNFPGRFSGRQFSNSRSEMNVSTLELGDSALYLCASSPGQAPGSQPQHFGDGTRLSIL.

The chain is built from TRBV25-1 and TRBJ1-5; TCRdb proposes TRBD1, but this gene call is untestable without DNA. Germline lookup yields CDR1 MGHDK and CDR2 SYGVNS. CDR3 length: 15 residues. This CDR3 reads CASSDPGGGNQPQHF.

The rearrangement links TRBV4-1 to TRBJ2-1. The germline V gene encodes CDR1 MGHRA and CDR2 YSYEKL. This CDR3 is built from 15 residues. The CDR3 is CASSQVEATATEQFF.

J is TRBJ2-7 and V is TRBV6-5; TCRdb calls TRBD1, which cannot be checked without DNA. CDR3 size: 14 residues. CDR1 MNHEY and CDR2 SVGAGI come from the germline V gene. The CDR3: CASSLGTVDHEQYF.

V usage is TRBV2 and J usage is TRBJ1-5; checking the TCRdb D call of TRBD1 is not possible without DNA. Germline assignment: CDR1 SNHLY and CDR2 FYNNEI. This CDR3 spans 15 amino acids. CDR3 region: CASSPGGTGNQPQHF.

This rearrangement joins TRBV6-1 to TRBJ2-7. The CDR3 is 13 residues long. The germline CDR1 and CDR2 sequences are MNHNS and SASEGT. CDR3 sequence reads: CASSGGHTNEQYF.

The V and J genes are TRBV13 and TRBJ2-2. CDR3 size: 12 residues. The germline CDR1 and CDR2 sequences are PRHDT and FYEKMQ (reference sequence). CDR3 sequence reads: CASSFGNGELFF. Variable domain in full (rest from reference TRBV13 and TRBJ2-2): AAGVIQSPRHLIKEKRETATLKCYPIPRHDTVYWYQQGPGQDPQFLISFYEKMQSDKGSIPDRFSAQQFSDYHSELNMSSLELGDSALYFCASSFGNGELFFGEGSRLTVL.

CDR3 in amino acids: CASKAPSSYNEQFF. The V and J genes are TRBV27 and TRBJ2-1; TCRdb lists TRBD1, though no DNA is available to test this call. The CDR3 contains 14 residues. The germline V gene encodes CDR1 MNHEY and CDR2 SMNVEV (reference sequence).

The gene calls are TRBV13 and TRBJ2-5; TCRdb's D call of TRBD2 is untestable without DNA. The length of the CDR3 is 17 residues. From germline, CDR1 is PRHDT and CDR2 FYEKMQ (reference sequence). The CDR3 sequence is CASSSRLAGGPTETQYF.